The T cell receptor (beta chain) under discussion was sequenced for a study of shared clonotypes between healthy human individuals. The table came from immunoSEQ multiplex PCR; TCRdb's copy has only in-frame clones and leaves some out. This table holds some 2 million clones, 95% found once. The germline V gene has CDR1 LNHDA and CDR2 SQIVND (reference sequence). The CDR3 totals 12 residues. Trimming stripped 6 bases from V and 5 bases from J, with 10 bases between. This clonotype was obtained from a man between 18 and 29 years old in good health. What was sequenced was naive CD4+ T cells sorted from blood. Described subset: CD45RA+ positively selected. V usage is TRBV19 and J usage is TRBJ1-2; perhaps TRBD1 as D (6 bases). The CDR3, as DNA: TGTGCCAGTAGCTACAGGGAATATGGCTACACCTTC. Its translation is CASSYREYGYTF.